This TCR beta chain appears in the sequencing data of a study of blood T cell repertoires in COVID-19. Recovered participants had two consecutive negative NP/OP PCR tests, healthcare professional clearance, or symptom resolution. The data were produced by immunoSEQ multiplex PCR, yet TCRdb's version contains in-frame clones alone and is incomplete. The sample has more than 400,000 clones, about nine tenths seen once. The clonotype originates from a woman in her late teens or twenties who had recovered from COVID-19. The sequencing sample was made of PBMCs or T cells enriched from blood (not recorded which).

In DNA, the CDR3 is TGCGCCAGCTACCCGGGACGCGGGGGGGGTTTAGAGACCCAGTACTTC. This encodes CASYPGRGGGLETQYF. This chain connects TRBV10-2 to TRBJ2-5, with TRBD2 identical over 9 bases. From germline, CDR1 is WSHSY and CDR2 SAAADI. The CDR3 runs 16 residues. V gave up 8 bases and J gave up 4 bases; unmatched junction bases: 14.